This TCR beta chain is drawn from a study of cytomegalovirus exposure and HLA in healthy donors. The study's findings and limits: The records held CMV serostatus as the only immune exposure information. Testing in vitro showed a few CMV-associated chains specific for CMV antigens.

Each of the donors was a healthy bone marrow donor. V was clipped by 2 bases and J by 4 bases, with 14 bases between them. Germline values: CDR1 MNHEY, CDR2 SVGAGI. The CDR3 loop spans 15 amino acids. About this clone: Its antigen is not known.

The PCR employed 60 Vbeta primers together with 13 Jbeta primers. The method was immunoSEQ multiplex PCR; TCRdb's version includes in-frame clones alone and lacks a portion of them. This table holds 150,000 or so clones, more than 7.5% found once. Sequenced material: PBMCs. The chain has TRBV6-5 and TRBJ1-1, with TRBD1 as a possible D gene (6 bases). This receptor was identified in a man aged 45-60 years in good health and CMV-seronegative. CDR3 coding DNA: TGTGCCAGCAGTTACGGTTACAGGGTTGGCACTGAAGCTTTCTTT. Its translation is CASSYGYRVGTEAFF.